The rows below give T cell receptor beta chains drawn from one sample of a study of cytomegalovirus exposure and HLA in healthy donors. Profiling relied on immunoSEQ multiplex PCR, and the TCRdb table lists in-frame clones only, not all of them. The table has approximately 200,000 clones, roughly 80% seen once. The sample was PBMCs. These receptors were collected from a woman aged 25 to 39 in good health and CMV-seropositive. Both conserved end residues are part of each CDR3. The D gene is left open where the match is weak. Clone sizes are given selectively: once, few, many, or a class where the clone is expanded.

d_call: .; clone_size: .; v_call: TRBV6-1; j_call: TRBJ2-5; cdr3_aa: CASSEAPGPQETQYF; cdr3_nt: TGTGCCAGCAGTGAAGCGCCGGGTCCACAAGAGACCCAGTACTTC
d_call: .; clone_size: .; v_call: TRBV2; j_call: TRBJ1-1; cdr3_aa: CASSLQRGNTEAFF; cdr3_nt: TGTGCCAGCAGTTTACAAAGGGGGAACACTGAAGCTTTCTTT
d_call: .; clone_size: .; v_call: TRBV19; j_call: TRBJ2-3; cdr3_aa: CASGGQTDTQYF; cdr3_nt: TGTGCCAGTGGCGGGCAGACAGATACGCAGTATTTT
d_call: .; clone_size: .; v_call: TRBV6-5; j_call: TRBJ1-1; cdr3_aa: CASSLPGQLTEAFF; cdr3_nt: TGTGCCAGCAGTCTCCCCGGACAGCTCACTGAAGCTTTCTTT
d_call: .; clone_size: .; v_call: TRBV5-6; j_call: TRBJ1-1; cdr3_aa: CASSLNRERGATEAFF; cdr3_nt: TGTGCCAGCAGCTTGAACAGGGAGAGGGGAGCCACTGAAGCTTTCTTT
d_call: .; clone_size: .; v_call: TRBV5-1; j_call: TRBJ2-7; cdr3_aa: CASSRGLSSYEQYF; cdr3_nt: TGCGCCAGCAGCAGGGGACTCTCATCCTACGAGCAGTACTTC
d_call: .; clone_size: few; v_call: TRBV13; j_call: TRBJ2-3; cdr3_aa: CASSAQKVVLPDTQYF; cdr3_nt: TGTGCCAGCAGCGCCCAGAAAGTCGTTCTGCCAGATACGCAGTATTTT
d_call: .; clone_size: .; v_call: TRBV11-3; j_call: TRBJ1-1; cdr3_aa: CASSRSTGNTEAFF; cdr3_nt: TGTGCCAGCAGCCGAAGTACAGGGAACACTGAAGCTTTCTTT
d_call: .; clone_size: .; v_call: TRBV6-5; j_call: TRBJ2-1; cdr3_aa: CASRRDRLNEQFF; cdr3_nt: TGTGCCAGCAGAAGAGACAGACTCAATGAGCAGTTCTTC
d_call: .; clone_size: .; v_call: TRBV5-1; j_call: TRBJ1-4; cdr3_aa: CASSFGRGELATNEKLFF; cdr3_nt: TGCGCCAGCAGCTTTGGACGGGGAGAGCTTGCAACTAATGAAAAACTGTTTTTT
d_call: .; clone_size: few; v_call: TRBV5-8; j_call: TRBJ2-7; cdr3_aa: CASSLWPSRGEQYF; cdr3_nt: TGTGCCAGCAGCTTATGGCCATCCCGCGGCGAGCAGTACTTC
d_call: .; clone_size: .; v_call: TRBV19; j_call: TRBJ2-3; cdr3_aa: CASSMRRSGTDTQYF; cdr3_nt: TGTGCCAGTAGTATGAGGAGGAGTGGGACAGATACGCAGTATTTT
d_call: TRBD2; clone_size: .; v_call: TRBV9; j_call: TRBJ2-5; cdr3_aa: CASSVEAGGSETQYF; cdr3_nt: TGTGCCAGCAGCGTAGAGGCGGGAGGATCGGAGACCCAGTACTTC
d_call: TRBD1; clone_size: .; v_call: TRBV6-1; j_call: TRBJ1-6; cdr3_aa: CASSDRQGVASPLHF; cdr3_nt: TGTGCCAGCAGTGATAGACAGGGGGTGGCTTCACCCCTCCACTTT
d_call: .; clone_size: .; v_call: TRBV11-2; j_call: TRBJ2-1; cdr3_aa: CASTLFRSSYNEQFF; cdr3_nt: TGTGCCAGCACCCTTTTTAGGAGCTCCTACAATGAGCAGTTCTTC
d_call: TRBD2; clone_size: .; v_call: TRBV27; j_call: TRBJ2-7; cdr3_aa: CASSAPTSGSKYEQYF; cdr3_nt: TGTGCCAGCAGTGCCCCGACTAGCGGGAGTAAGTACGAGCAGTACTTC
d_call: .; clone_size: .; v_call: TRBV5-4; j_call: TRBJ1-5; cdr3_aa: CASSLGQNSNQPQHF; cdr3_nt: TGTGCCAGCAGCCTCGGACAAAATAGCAATCAGCCCCAGCATTTT
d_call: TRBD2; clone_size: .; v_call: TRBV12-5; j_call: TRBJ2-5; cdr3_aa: CASGLVGLAGEETQYF; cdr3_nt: TGTGCTAGTGGTTTGGTTGGTCTAGCGGGGGAAGAGACCCAGTACTTC
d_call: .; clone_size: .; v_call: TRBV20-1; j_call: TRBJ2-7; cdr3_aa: CSASGGLVYYF; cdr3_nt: TGCAGTGCTAGCGGCGGTCTCGTTTACTACTTC
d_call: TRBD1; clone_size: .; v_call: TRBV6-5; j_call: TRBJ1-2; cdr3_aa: CASSRTGGWIDTF; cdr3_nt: TGTGCCAGCAGTAGGACAGGCGGTTGGATTGACACCTTC
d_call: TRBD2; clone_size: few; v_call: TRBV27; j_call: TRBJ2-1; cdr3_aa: CASSFSGGGNEQFF; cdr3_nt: TGTGCCAGCAGCTTTAGCGGGGGAGGTAATGAGCAGTTCTTC
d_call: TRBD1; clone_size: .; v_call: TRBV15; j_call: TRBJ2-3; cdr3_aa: CATSRSRGTASTDTQYF; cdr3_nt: TGTGCCACCAGCAGATCCAGGGGGACAGCTAGCACAGATACGCAGTATTTT
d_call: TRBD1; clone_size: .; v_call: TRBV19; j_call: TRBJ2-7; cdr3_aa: CASSQIRDRDAYEQYF; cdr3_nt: TGTGCCAGTAGTCAGATTCGAGACAGGGATGCCTACGAGCAGTACTTC
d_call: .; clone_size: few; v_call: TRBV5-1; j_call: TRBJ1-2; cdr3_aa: CASRIPGINYGYTF; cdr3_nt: TGCGCCAGCAGAATCCCCGGGATTAACTATGGCTACACCTTC
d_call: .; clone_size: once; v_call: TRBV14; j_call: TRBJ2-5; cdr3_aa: CASSQEFKETQYF; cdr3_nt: TGTGCCAGCAGCCAAGAATTTAAAGAGACCCAGTACTTC
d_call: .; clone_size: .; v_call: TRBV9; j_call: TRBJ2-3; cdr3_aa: CASSVSGDTDTQYF; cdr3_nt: TGTGCCAGCAGCGTAAGCGGAGACACAGATACGCAGTATTTT
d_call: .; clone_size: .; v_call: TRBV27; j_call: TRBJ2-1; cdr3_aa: CASSFPGFSNEQFF; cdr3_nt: TGTGCCAGCAGTTTCCCAGGGTTCAGCAATGAGCAGTTCTTC
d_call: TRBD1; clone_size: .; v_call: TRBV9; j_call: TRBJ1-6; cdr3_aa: CASRGTGGDSPLHF; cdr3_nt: TGTGCCAGCAGAGGGACAGGGGGAGATTCACCCCTCCACTTT
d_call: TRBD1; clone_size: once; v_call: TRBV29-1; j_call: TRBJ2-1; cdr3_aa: CSVGDRGRNEQFF; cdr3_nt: TGCAGCGTTGGGGACAGGGGGAGGAATGAGCAGTTCTTC
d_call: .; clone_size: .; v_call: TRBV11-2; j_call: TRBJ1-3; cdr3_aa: CASSLGGGGTIYF; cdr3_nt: TGTGCCAGCAGCTTAGGCGGAGGCGGCACCATATATTTT
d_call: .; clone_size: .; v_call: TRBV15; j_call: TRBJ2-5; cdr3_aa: CATSSRLQETQYF; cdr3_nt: TGTGCCACCAGCTCCCGACTCCAAGAGACCCAGTACTTC
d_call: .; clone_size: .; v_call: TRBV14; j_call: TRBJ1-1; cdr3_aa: CASSPFQGGGTEAFF; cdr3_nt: TGTGCCAGCAGCCCGTTTCAGGGAGGAGGCACTGAAGCTTTCTTT
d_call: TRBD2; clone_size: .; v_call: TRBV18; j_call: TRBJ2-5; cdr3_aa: CASSRGTTDGETQYF; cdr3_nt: TGTGCCAGCTCACGAGGGACTACGGATGGGGAGACCCAGTACTTC